Below are 14 T cell receptor beta chains sequenced from a single sample in a study of blood T cell repertoires in COVID-19. The protocol was immunoSEQ multiplex PCR, while the TCRdb copy is restricted to in-frame clones and leaves out a portion. This sample carries fewer than 100,000 clones, approximately 87% of them seen once, and the ten largest clones take roughly a sixth. Specimen: peripheral blood. The receptor source for this set is a man aged 80 or over in a cohort sampled during active COVID-19.

The CDR3 DNA reads TGTGCCAGCAGCTCCCGGGGGGATGTCGCAGATACGCAGTATTTT. Translation gives CASSSRGDVADTQYF. This chain uses TRBV7-2 with TRBJ2-3, with 7 bases aligning to TRBD2. The CDR3 contains 15 residues. Trimming cost V 4 bases and J 4 bases; bases outside gene matches: 8. Per germline, CDR1 SGHTA and CDR2 FQGNSA.

This chain uses TRBV6-2 or TRBV6-3 with TRBJ1-2, with 8 nucleotides matching TRBD1. V trimming: 5 bases; J trimming: 8 bases; junction bases outside the gene matches: 7. The CDR3 is made up of 13 amino acids. CDR1 is MNHEY, CDR2 SVGEGT, per germline. CDR3 DNA sequence: TGTGCCAGCAGTGACGGACAGGGCTTGGGCTACACCTTC. Translating it yields CASSDGQGLGYTF.

CDR3 loop: CASSLNIGDQETQYF. In DNA form, the CDR3 reads TGCGCCAGCAGCTTGAACATCGGGGACCAAGAGACCCAGTACTTC. V usage is TRBV5-1 and J usage is TRBJ2-5, with D maybe TRBD2 (5 bases). Germline V CDR1 and CDR2: SGHRS, YFSETQ. The CDR3 has 15 amino acids. V shed 1 base and J shed 0 bases, with 10 bases lying between them.

The chain has TRBV6-5 and TRBJ2-5; D gene uncertain. Germline V lookup: CDR1 MNHEY, CDR2 SVGAGI. The CDR3 sequence is 13 residues long. V lost 6 bases to trimming and J lost 2 bases, with 10 bases between them. CDR3 residues: CASSREIQETQYF. The CDR3 DNA reads as TGTGCCAGCAGCCGAGAGATTCAAGAGACCCAGTACTTC.

V usage is TRBV6-2 or TRBV6-3 and J usage is TRBJ2-3; tentative D call: TRBD2 (5 bases). This CDR3 contains 13 residues. V lost 4 bases to trimming and J lost 5 bases, with 10 bases between them. Germline V CDR1 and CDR2: MNHEY, SVGEGT. This CDR3 reads CASSFQREDTQYF. DNA of the CDR3: TGTGCCAGCAGTTTCCAGAGGGAAGATACGCAGTATTTT.

This chain connects TRBV6-5 to TRBJ1-1; D perhaps matches TRBD1 (6 bases). CDR1 and CDR2 (germline): MNHEY, SVGAGI. CDR3 length: 13 residues. V dropped 7 bases and J dropped 5 bases, with 14 bases sitting between them. CDR3 loop: CASTQKGGTEAFF. CDR3 coding DNA: TGTGCCAGCACCCAAAAAGGGGGTACTGAAGCTTTCTTT.

This chain uses TRBV3-1 (or the pseudogene TRBV3-2) with TRBJ2-1, with D unresolved. Per the germline V gene, CDR1 is LGHDT and CDR2 is YNNKEL (reference sequence). Deletions cut 5 bases from V and 0 bases from J, with 11 bases between. This CDR3 spans 15 amino acids. CDR3 nucleotides: TGTGCCAGCAGCGCAGATTTCATCTCCTACAATGAGCAGTTCTTC. Amino acid sequence: CASSADFISYNEQFF.

This chain joins TRBV19 and TRBJ1-5; no clear D gene. This CDR3 is built from 13 residues. Trimming left V 7 bases short and J 2 bases short, with 9 bases between. Germline V gene sequence: CDR1 LNHDA, CDR2 SQIVND (reference sequence). The CDR3, as DNA: TGTGCCAGTACCATCGGGGGCAATCAGCCCCAGCATTTT. Residues: CASTIGGNQPQHF. Combining the CDR3 with reference TRBV19 and TRBJ1-5 gives the whole variable domain DGGITQSPKYLFRKEGQNVTLSCEQNLNHDAMYWYRQDPGQGLRLIYYSQIVNDFQKGDIAEGYSVSREKKESFPLTVTSAQKNPTAFYLCASTIGGNQPQHFGDGTRLSIL.

The chain employs TRBV19 and TRBJ2-5; 9 bases agree with TRBD1. Germline V lookup: CDR1 LNHDA, CDR2 SQIVND (reference sequence). The CDR3 length is 15 residues. The V and J ends lost 4 bases and 1 base, in that order; junction bases with no gene match: 4. CDR3 amino acids: CASSRMTGGQETQYF. CDR3 DNA: TGTGCCAGTAGTAGGATGACAGGGGGCCAAGAGACCCAGTACTTC.

This clone is a singleton in its sample. The chain employs TRBV5-1 and TRBJ2-6, with 8 bases aligning to TRBD1. After removal of 0 bases from V and 0 bases from J, the junction contained 5 bases not matched to a gene. The germline gives CDR1 SGHRS, CDR2 YFSETQ. The CDR3 consists of 18 residues. The CDR3 protein is CASSLGGGQGSGANVLTF. The CDR3 bases are TGCGCCAGCAGCTTGGGGGGAGGACAGGGCTCTGGGGCCAACGTCCTGACTTTC.

The chain joins TRBV19 to TRBJ2-3; 10 bases match TRBD2. CDR1 is LNHDA, CDR2 SQIVND, per germline (reference sequence). The CDR3 is 15 amino acids. The trim removed 6 bases at V and 0 bases at J, leaving 3 bases unmatched. In DNA, the CDR3 is TGTGCCAGTAGACCACTAGCGGGGAGCACAGATACGCAGTATTTT. Its translation: CASRPLAGSTDTQYF.

The rearrangement links TRBV7-2 to TRBJ1-5, with D possibly matching TRBD1 (6 bases). The CDR3 sequence is 15 residues long. Trimming cost V 1 base and J 7 bases, with 14 bases left between them. The germline gives CDR1 SGHTA, CDR2 FQGNSA. The CDR3 region is CASSLDWGLGQPQHF. Written as DNA, the CDR3 is TGTGCCAGCAGCTTAGACTGGGGGCTAGGCCAGCCCCAGCATTTT.

The chain has TRBV6-5 and TRBJ1-2, with D perhaps matching TRBD1 (5 bases). The V end lost 4 bases, the J end lost 10 bases, and 16 bases lay between the germline ends. The CDR3 runs to 13 residues. In germline, CDR1 is MNHEY, CDR2 SVGAGI. This chain's CDR3 is CASSSVDTANYTF. Written as DNA, the CDR3 is TGTGCCAGCAGTTCCGTGGACACCGCTAACTACACCTTC.

The V call is TRBV5-1, the J call TRBJ1-5, with a possible D match to TRBD1 (6 bases). The length of the CDR3 is 17 residues. In germline, CDR1 is SGHRS, CDR2 YFSETQ. The V and J ends lost 0 bases and 2 bases respectively, with 15 bases between them. The CDR3 DNA is TGCGCCAGCAGCTTGGGGCCAACAGGGAGTCGCAATCAGCCCCAGCATTTT. Protein sequence: CASSLGPTGSRNQPQHF. Complete variable domain (other parts from reference TRBV5-1 and TRBJ1-5): KAGVTQTPRYLIKTRGQQVTLSCSPISGHRSVSWYQQTPGQGLQFLFEYFSETQRNKGNFPGRFSGRQFSNSRSEMNVSTLELGDSALYLCASSLGPTGSRNQPQHFGDGTRLSIL.